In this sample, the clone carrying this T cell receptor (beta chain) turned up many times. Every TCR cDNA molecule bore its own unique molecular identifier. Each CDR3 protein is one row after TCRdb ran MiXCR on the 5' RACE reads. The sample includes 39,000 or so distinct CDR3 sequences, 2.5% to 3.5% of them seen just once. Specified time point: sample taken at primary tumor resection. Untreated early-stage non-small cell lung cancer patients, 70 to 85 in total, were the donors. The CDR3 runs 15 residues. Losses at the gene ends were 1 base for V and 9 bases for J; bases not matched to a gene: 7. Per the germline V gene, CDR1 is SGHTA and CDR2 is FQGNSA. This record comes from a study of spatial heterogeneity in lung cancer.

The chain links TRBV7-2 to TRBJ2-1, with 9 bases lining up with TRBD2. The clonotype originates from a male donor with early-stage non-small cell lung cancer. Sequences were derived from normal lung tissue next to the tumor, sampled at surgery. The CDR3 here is CASSLVAGGYGEQFF. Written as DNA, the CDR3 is TGTGCCAGCAGCTTAGTGGCGGGGGGGTACGGTGAGCAGTTCTTC.